This paragraph reports one TCR beta chain. Authors' data handling: Scientists estimated how many nucleated cells there were by amplifying reference gene primers. Libraries were prepared by immunoSEQ multiplex PCR; TCRdb keeps only in-frame clonotypes and omits some of them. The D gene and trimming were derived from the DNA, and the V and J assignments and clone size from that table. The sample holds 200,000 to 250,000 clones, about 85% seen once. The data belong to a study of blood T cell repertoires in COVID-19. Study context: The United States, Italy and Spain were the sources of the acute and convalescent COVID-19 samples. Sources were T cells, B-cell-depleted T cells, or PBMCs; the material itself was cDNA or gDNA.

The CDR3 loop spans 12 amino acids. In germline, CDR1 is GTSNPN, CDR2 SVGIG (reference sequence). Trimming removed 1 base from V and 10 bases from J, with 11 bases in between. This sequence originates from a woman under 30 who had recovered from COVID-19. Sequenced: peripheral blood. The V and J genes are TRBV30 and TRBJ2-1, with D perhaps TRBD1 (6 bases). CDR3 nucleotides: TGTGCCTGGAGTGACCCGGGACAAGAGCAGTTCTTC. Translation gives CAWSDPGQEQFF.